A single TCR beta chain is shown here with its context. Its antigen remains unknown. This specimen comes from a study of identical twins. Study-wide results and limits: For cord blood, abundant beta clonotypes had fewer insertions, unlike memory repertoires, which showed none. Analyses of zero insertions could be partly confounded by invariant MAIT and iNKT cells.

Among all donors, each was a healthy Caucasian. Via MiXCR, TCRdb re-called the 5' RACE reads, giving one row per CDR3 protein. The table shows around 370,000 distinct CDR3 sequences, with about 10% occurring only once. The CDR3 contains 16 residues. CDR1 and CDR2 from the germline V gene are KGHDR and SFDVKD. The V and J ends lost 4 bases and 9 bases respectively, with 21 bases between them. Input material: naive T cells sorted from blood. The clonotype comes from a woman aged 45-60 years in good health. The chain is built from TRBV24-1 and TRBJ2-1, with D perhaps being TRBD1 or TRBD2 (5 bases each). The CDR3 coding sequence is TGTGCCACCAGTGACCCGTTTCGGGGCTTGGAAGGTGAGCAGTTCTTC. The encoded protein is CATSDPFRGLEGEQFF.